The 27 T cell receptor beta chains listed next were all sequenced from one sample in a study of identical twins. Using its own MiXCR run on the 5' RACE reads, TCRdb lists one record per CDR3 protein. Among hundreds of thousands of distinct CDR3 sequences listed, around 8.3% were seen once. The sample also formed part of further work on yellow fever vaccine responses in identical twins.

The sample comprised PBMCs. The receptors stem from a woman in her late teens or twenties in good health.

This clonotype was picked up a small number of times. This rearrangement joins TRBV3-1 to TRBJ2-5, with 16 bases identical to TRBD2. The CDR3 consists of 18 residues. Germline V gives CDR1 LGHDT, CDR2 YNNKEL (reference sequence). Trimming cost V 0 bases and J 2 bases; bases outside gene matches: 3. The CDR3 nucleotides read TGTGCCAGCAGCCAAGAGAGGGGACTAGCGGGGGGGCAAGAGACCCAGTACTTC. It encodes CASSQERGLAGGQETQYF.

The genes are TRBV27 and TRBJ2-7; D gene ambiguous. Per germline, CDR1 MNHEY and CDR2 SMNVEV (reference sequence). The CDR3 runs 15 residues. V was shortened by 4 bases and J by 2 bases, with 15 bases between the two germline ends. The CDR3, as DNA: TGTGCCAGCAGTTCCCTGGACGGATTAACCTACGAGCAGTACTTC. Translating it yields CASSSLDGLTYEQYF.

This clonotype was picked up many times. The rearrangement joins TRBV7-9 to TRBJ1-5; D gene ambiguous. The CDR3 loop spans 13 amino acids. From germline, CDR1 is SEHNR and CDR2 FQNEAQ (reference sequence). The V and J ends lost 3 bases and 6 bases respectively, with 9 bases between them. The CDR3 DNA reads TGTGCCAGCAGCTTGGTGGGGTCTCAGCCCCAGCATTTT. It specifies CASSLVGSQPQHF. The entire variable domain, with the rest obtained from reference TRBV7-9 and TRBJ1-5, is as follows: DTGVSQNPRHKITKRGQNVTFRCDPISEHNRLYWYRQTLGQGPEFLTYFQNEAQLEKSRLLSDRFSAERPKGSFSTLEIQRTEQGDSAMYLCASSLVGSQPQHFGDGTRLSIL.

The table lists this clonotype with many counts. The chain employs TRBV2 and TRBJ1-6; 8 bases are a match to TRBD1. This CDR3 contains 15 residues. Trimming cost V 5 bases and J 5 bases; bases outside gene matches: 5. The V gene's germline CDR1 is SNHLY and CDR2 FYNNEI. The CDR3 loop is CASSPDRGNNSPLHF. The DNA for the CDR3 is TGTGCCAGCAGTCCCGACAGGGGAAATAATTCACCCCTCCACTTT.

This clonotype was found many times. The rearrangement links TRBV5-1 to TRBJ2-2; D is undetermined. The CDR3 length is 14 residues. From germline, CDR1 is SGHRS and CDR2 YFSETQ. Trimming shortened V by 1 base and J by 6 bases, and 10 bases separated the two germline ends. The DNA for the CDR3 is TGCGCCAGCAGCTTGATTGGTGGGGCCGGGGAGCTGTTTTTT. Protein product: CASSLIGGAGELFF.

This clonotype was observed a handful of times. The chain is built from TRBV9 and TRBJ2-6; 8 nucleotides match TRBD1. This CDR3 is 16 amino acids long. Germline V CDR1 and CDR2: SGDLS, YYNGEE. Trimming cost V 2 bases and J 4 bases; bases outside gene matches: 5. The chain's CDR3 is CASSVSDRAGANVLTF. CDR3 in DNA: TGTGCCAGCAGCGTTTCGGACAGGGCCGGGGCCAACGTCCTGACTTTC.

This rearrangement joins TRBV7-3 to TRBJ2-7; D call uncertain. The V end lost 8 bases, the J end lost 1 base, and 15 bases lay between the germline ends. The CDR3 has 14 residues. Germline V gene sequence: CDR1 SGHTA, CDR2 FQGTGA. The CDR3 bases are TGTGCCAGCGCAGTCGCGGCGCTTTCCTACGAGCAGTACTTC. Encoded protein: CASAVAALSYEQYF.

The V gene is TRBV3-1, the J gene TRBJ2-6, with D perhaps TRBD2 (5 bases). Germline assignment: CDR1 LGHDT and CDR2 YNNKEL (reference sequence). V lost 8 bases to trimming and J lost 2 bases, with 10 bases between them. CDR3 size: 14 residues. CDR3 residues: CASRSGAGANVLTF. CDR3 nucleotides: TGTGCCAGCCGGAGCGGAGCTGGGGCCAACGTCCTGACTTTC.

The chain couples TRBV3-1 to TRBJ2-1; the D call may be TRBD1 or TRBD2 (5 bases each). The CDR3 spans 18 residues. The germline CDR1 and CDR2 sequences are LGHDT and YNNKEL (reference sequence). Trimming stripped 0 bases from V and 7 bases from J, with 22 bases between. For the CDR3, the DNA is TGTGCCAGCAGCCAAGAAGGGGCTGGGTATGGGGACCTTAATGAGCAGTTCTTC. This translates into CASSQEGAGYGDLNEQFF.

Only a few counts were recorded for this clonotype. The chain has TRBV28 and TRBJ2-7; D gene unclear. The CDR3 is made up of 10 amino acids. The ends were cut back, 8 bases at V and 11 bases at J, with 13 bases in the middle. Germline assignment: CDR1 MDHEN and CDR2 SYDVKM. The CDR3 protein is CASALGTKYF. CDR3 bases: TGTGCCAGCGCCCTCGGAACAAAGTACTTC.

The J gene is TRBJ2-5, the V gene TRBV7-9; a possible D gene is TRBD2 (7 bases). CDR1 and CDR2 from the germline V gene are SEHNR and FQNEAQ (reference sequence). Trimming stripped 5 bases from V and 5 bases from J, with 18 bases between. This CDR3 has 15 amino acids. The CDR3 region is CASSVRPGGPETQYF. CDR3 coding DNA: TGTGCCAGCAGCGTCCGACCCGGGGGGCCGGAGACCCAGTACTTC. Complete variable domain (other parts from reference TRBV7-9 and TRBJ2-5): DTGVSQNPRHKITKRGQNVTFRCDPISEHNRLYWYRQTLGQGPEFLTYFQNEAQLEKSRLLSDRFSAERPKGSFSTLEIQRTEQGDSAMYLCASSVRPGGPETQYFGPGTRLLVL.

In its sample, this clonotype was seen once. This chain uses TRBV27 with TRBJ2-5; 9 bases agree with TRBD2. Germline values: CDR1 MNHEY, CDR2 SMNVEV (reference sequence). With 5 bases clipped from V and 4 bases from J, the junction kept 11 bases outside the gene matches. There are 16 residues in the CDR3. The CDR3 bases are TGTGCCAGCAGTCCCCCGGGTAGCGGGAGTGGAGAGACCCAGTACTTC. Protein sequence: CASSPPGSGSGETQYF.

The V call is TRBV7-9, the J call TRBJ1-6, with D unresolved. The ends were cut back, 5 bases at V and 18 bases at J, with 17 bases in the middle. In germline, CDR1 is SEHNR, CDR2 FQNEAQ (reference sequence). This CDR3 comprises 12 residues. Here the CDR3 reads CASSPQEGLSHF. CDR3 DNA: TGTGCCAGCAGCCCCCAAGAGGGATTGTCCCACTTT. Full variable domain (outside the CDR3, taken from reference TRBV7-9 and TRBJ1-6): DTGVSQNPRHKITKRGQNVTFRCDPISEHNRLYWYRQTLGQGPEFLTYFQNEAQLEKSRLLSDRFSAERPKGSFSTLEIQRTEQGDSAMYLCASSPQEGLSHFGNGTRLTVT.

This clonotype has just a few counts. The genes are TRBV19 and TRBJ2-1; maybe TRBD2 (6 bases). The V gene's germline CDR1 is LNHDA and CDR2 SQIVND (reference sequence). The CDR3 consists of 15 residues. V lost 6 bases to trimming and J lost 7 bases, with 19 bases between them. CDR3 sequence: CASRSAGLGENEQFF. CDR3 in DNA: TGTGCCAGTAGGTCAGCGGGTCTGGGGGAAAATGAGCAGTTCTTC.

This chain links TRBV19 with TRBJ2-1; unclear D gene. Germline CDR1 is LNHDA and CDR2 is SQIVND (reference sequence). Deletions cut 1 base from V and 8 bases from J, with 15 bases between. The CDR3 is 15 residues long. The CDR3 DNA reads TGTGCCAGTAGTATAGGTTGGGGTCTTGGCGATGAGCAGTTCTTC. This translates into CASSIGWGLGDEQFF. Supplemented by reference TRBV19 and TRBJ2-1, the full variable domain reads DGGITQSPKYLFRKEGQNVTLSCEQNLNHDAMYWYRQDPGQGLRLIYYSQIVNDFQKGDIAEGYSVSREKKESFPLTVTSAQKNPTAFYLCASSIGWGLGDEQFFGPGTRLTVL.

This clonotype was seen ten or more times. The rearrangement joins TRBV7-9 to TRBJ1-3; 7 bases are shared with TRBD1. Germline assignment: CDR1 SEHNR and CDR2 FQNEAQ (reference sequence). The V gene end was trimmed by 5 bases and the J gene end by 2 bases; junction bases not matched to a gene: 3. The CDR3 spans 14 residues. CDR3 region: CASSPGTAGNTIYF. DNA of the CDR3: TGTGCCAGCAGCCCTGGGACAGCTGGAAACACCATATATTTT. Complete variable domain (other parts from reference TRBV7-9 and TRBJ1-3): DTGVSQNPRHKITKRGQNVTFRCDPISEHNRLYWYRQTLGQGPEFLTYFQNEAQLEKSRLLSDRFSAERPKGSFSTLEIQRTEQGDSAMYLCASSPGTAGNTIYFGEGSWLTVV.

This clonotype was recorded a few times. The V call is TRBV20-1, the J call TRBJ1-5, with D possibly matching TRBD1 (5 bases). V shed 7 bases and J shed 1 base, with 20 bases lying between them. The CDR3 is 16 amino acids. CDR1 and CDR2 (germline): DFQATT, SNEGSKA (reference sequence). The CDR3 loop is CSVIGAKAGSNQPQHF. In DNA, the CDR3 is TGCAGTGTAATAGGGGCGAAGGCAGGGAGCAATCAGCCCCAGCATTTT.

This clonotype appeared a few times. V is TRBV6-2 or TRBV6-3 and J is TRBJ2-1; a possible D gene is TRBD2 (6 bases). Germline V gene sequence: CDR1 MNHEY, CDR2 SVGEGT. With 5 bases removed from V and 7 bases from J, the gap between germline ends came to 21 bases. This CDR3 spans 16 amino acids. For the CDR3, the DNA is TGTGCCAGCAGTCCCCGTTGGATAGCGGTGGATAATGAGCAGTTCTTC. Protein sequence: CASSPRWIAVDNEQFF.

This clonotype has a handful of counts. V usage is TRBV6-1 and J usage is TRBJ2-5, with D tentatively TRBD1 (6 bases). Germline values: CDR1 MNHNS, CDR2 SASEGT. This CDR3 contains 15 residues. With 5 bases removed from V and 2 bases from J, the gap between germline ends came to 15 bases. For the CDR3, the DNA is TGTGCCAGCAGTCCCCTCGGACAGTCACAAGAGACCCAGTACTTC. It yields the protein CASSPLGQSQETQYF.

This clonotype was seen at least ten times. V is TRBV4-2 and J is TRBJ2-7, with D perhaps matching TRBD2 (6 bases). V lost 0 bases, J lost 3 bases, and 9 bases lay in between. Per germline, CDR1 LGHNA and CDR2 YNFKEQ. The CDR3 sequence is 14 residues long. In nucleotides, the CDR3 is TGTGCCAGCAGCCAAGACCGGGACTTCTACGAGCAGTACTTC. This codes for CASSQDRDFYEQYF.

The chain recombines TRBV7-2 with TRBJ1-1; D is uncertain. Germline V gene sequence: CDR1 SGHTA, CDR2 FQGNSA. Trimming took off 2 bases at V and 12 bases at J, with 16 bases between the two ends. The CDR3 sequence is 13 residues long. CDR3 residues: CASSLPRPGETFF. DNA for the CDR3: TGTGCCAGCAGCTTACCTCGGCCCGGTGAGACTTTCTTT.

The chain links TRBV29-1 to TRBJ2-7; 9 positions agree with TRBD2. This CDR3 has 15 residues. Germline V gives CDR1 SQVTM, CDR2 ANQGSEA. The V gene end was trimmed by 2 bases and the J gene end by 5 bases; junction bases not matched to a gene: 10. The CDR3 region is CSVEKWSSGANEQYF. CDR3 bases: TGCAGCGTTGAAAAGTGGTCTAGCGGGGCCAACGAGCAGTACTTC.

The chain combines TRBV29-1 with TRBJ2-3; tentatively, D is TRBD2 (5 bases). Trimming left V 6 bases short and J 3 bases short, with 16 bases between. Per germline, CDR1 SQVTM and CDR2 ANQGSEA. The length of the CDR3 is 14 residues. CDR3 residues: CSVRRRSGTDTQYF. The CDR3 nucleotides are TGCAGCGTGCGTCGGAGGTCCGGGACAGATACGCAGTATTTT.

This rearrangement joins TRBV3-1 to TRBJ1-6; 7 nucleotides agree with TRBD1. J lost 10 bases, V lost 5 bases, and 14 bases had no gene match. This CDR3 is built from 16 residues. Per the germline V gene, CDR1 is LGHDT and CDR2 is YNNKEL (reference sequence). The CDR3 nucleotides are TGTGCCAGCAGCAACCGAGCGGGACAGTTCGGATCACCCCTCCACTTT. Translation: CASSNRAGQFGSPLHF.

The V gene is TRBV5-1, the J gene TRBJ2-7; perhaps TRBD2 as D (5 bases). The germline CDR1 and CDR2 sequences are SGHRS and YFSETQ. V lost 2 bases and J 6 bases, leaving 9 bases between the germline ends. CDR3 length equals 12 residues. CDR3 region: CASSFAGAEQYF. Here the CDR3 DNA reads TGCGCCAGCAGCTTCGCGGGTGCCGAGCAGTACTTC.

The rearrangement links TRBV7-3 to TRBJ2-1, with D perhaps TRBD1 or TRBD2 (5 bases each). Germline lookup yields CDR1 SGHTA and CDR2 FQGTGA. V lost 5 bases to trimming and J lost 11 bases, with 10 bases between them. The CDR3 contains 11 residues. CDR3 loop: CASSPGAKQFF. In DNA, the CDR3 is TGTGCCAGCAGCCCCGGGGCTAAGCAGTTCTTC.

The chain employs TRBV3-1 and TRBJ2-7, with 10 bases identical to TRBD1. The V gene end was trimmed by 4 bases and the J gene end by 3 bases; junction bases not matched to a gene: 15. There are 18 residues in the CDR3. CDR1 is LGHDT and CDR2 is YNNKEL in the germline V gene (reference sequence). CDR3 sequence: CASSPSDDIRDRGYEQYF. As DNA, the CDR3 is TGTGCCAGCAGCCCTTCAGACGATATCCGGGACAGGGGCTACGAGCAGTACTTC.